This TCR beta chain was observed in a study of identifying expanded T cells in peripheral blood. Findings and limits, study-wide: About 1.2 clones differed between technical replicates, versus about 16 and 19 over time. Variance in clone template counts between roughly two-week samples significantly increased with total template count across all healthy donors.

No infections or other immune events were documented during collection. With regard to this clone: What it binds is not known.

Sequenced by immunoSEQ multiplex PCR; TCRdb stores in-frame clones only, minus some. The repertoire consists of 100,000 to 150,000 clones, with around 88% occurring once and the leading ten covering roughly 8%. The germline V gene has CDR1 MRHNA and CDR2 SNTAGT. Germline trimming cut 2 bases from V and 2 bases from J; bases unmatched to any gene: 5. This CDR3 has 16 residues. The TCR comes from a person aged 18-70 years in good health. Sequenced material: blood. The chain uses TRBV6-4 and TRBJ2-3; 9 nucleotides agree with TRBD2. The CDR3: CASSDKAGGYTDTQYF. CDR3 in DNA: TGTGCCAGCAGTGACAAGGCGGGAGGGTACACAGATACGCAGTATTTT.